This T cell receptor beta chain was sequenced during a study of cytomegalovirus exposure and HLA in healthy donors. Study findings and constraints: In a later analysis, productive TCRs from donors in an Asian-associated ancestry cluster reportedly carried fewer N-insertions than the cohort mean.

Comments on this clone: What it recognizes is unknown.

The PCR employed 60 Vbeta primers together with 13 Jbeta primers. Repertoires were generated with immunoSEQ multiplex PCR, while TCRdb's copy carries only in-frame clones and drops some. The sample consists of 85,000 to 95,000 clones, around 68% of them appearing once. The V segment lost 8 bases and the J segment 7 bases; nucleotides outside the gene matches: 11. The CDR3 totals 13 residues. Germline CDR1 and CDR2: MNHEY and SMNVEV (reference sequence). V usage is TRBV27 and J usage is TRBJ2-7, with 7 bases that match TRBD2. The source is a young man in good health and CMV-seropositive. The specimen sequenced was PBMCs. CDR3 in DNA: TGTGCCAGCGGAGGGGAGGGGAACGGGGAGCAGTACTTC. It codes for CASGGEGNGEQYF.